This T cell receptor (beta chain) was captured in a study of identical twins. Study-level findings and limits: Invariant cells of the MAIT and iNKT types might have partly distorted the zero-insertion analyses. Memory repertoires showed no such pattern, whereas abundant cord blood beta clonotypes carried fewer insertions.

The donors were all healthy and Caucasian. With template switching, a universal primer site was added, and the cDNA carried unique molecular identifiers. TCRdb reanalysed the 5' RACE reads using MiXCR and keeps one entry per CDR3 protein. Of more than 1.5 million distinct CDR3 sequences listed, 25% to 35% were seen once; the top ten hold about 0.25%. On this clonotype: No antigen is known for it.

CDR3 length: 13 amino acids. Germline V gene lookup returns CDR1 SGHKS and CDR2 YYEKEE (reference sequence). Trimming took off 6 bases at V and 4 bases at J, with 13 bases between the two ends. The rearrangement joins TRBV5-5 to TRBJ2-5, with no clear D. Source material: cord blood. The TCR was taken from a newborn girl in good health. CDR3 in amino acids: CASTIAVRETQYF. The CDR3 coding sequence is TGTGCCAGCACCATTGCGGTCAGAGAGACCCAGTACTTC.